A single sample gave rise to the 9 T cell receptor beta chains below, sequenced in a study of neurological immune-mediated disorders. TCRdb recomputed calls from the 5' RACE reads with MiXCR, one row per CDR3 protein. Among about 59,000 distinct CDR3 sequences listed, more than 20% were seen once. The time point: technical triplicate 2. Material: PBMCs. These receptors were collected from a man in his 60s with HTLV-1-associated myelopathy (HAM/TSP).

Many counts were recorded for this clonotype. J is TRBJ2-5 and V is TRBV20-1; D gene uncertain. CDR3 length: 12 amino acids. The germline gives CDR1 DFQATT, CDR2 SNEGSKA (reference sequence). Deletions cut 5 bases from V and 2 bases from J, with 9 bases between. The CDR3, as DNA: TGCAGTGCTGATTGGTGGCAAGAGACCCAGTACTTC. This sequence encodes CSADWWQETQYF.

This clonotype has a count of ten or more. This rearrangement joins TRBV6-2 or TRBV6-3 to TRBJ2-7; 14 nucleotides match TRBD2. V was pared by 3 bases and J by 5 bases, with 6 bases of the junction left unmatched. CDR3 length equals 16 residues. Germline CDR1 is MNHEY and CDR2 is SVGEGT. The CDR3, as DNA: TGTGCCAGCAGTTATGGGACTAGCGGGAGAAGGAACGAGCAGTACTTC. The encoded protein is CASSYGTSGRRNEQYF.

This clonotype has more than one count but fewer than ten. This sequence joins TRBV7-9 and TRBJ2-2; maybe TRBD2 (5 bases). The CDR3 is 13 residues long. Deletions cut 6 bases from V and 6 bases from J, with 11 bases between. Germline values: CDR1 SEHNR, CDR2 FQNEAQ (reference sequence). For the CDR3, the DNA is TGTGCCAGCAGACCGGACGGGGCCGGGGAGCTGTTTTTT. It codes for CASRPDGAGELFF.

This clonotype was recorded at least ten times. This chain links TRBV10-3 with TRBJ2-1, with a tentative D call TRBD1 (5 bases). This CDR3 comprises 15 residues. Trimming removed 5 bases at V and 0 bases at J, with 11 bases between. CDR1 is ENHRY, CDR2 SYGVKD, per germline. Written as DNA, the CDR3 is TGTGCCATCAGTTCGACAGCAAGCTCCTACAATGAGCAGTTCTTC. This translates into CAISSTASSYNEQFF.

This clonotype was counted ten times or more. This rearrangement joins TRBV4-1 to TRBJ2-7; 12 bases are a match to TRBD2. V shed 4 bases, J shed 5 bases, and the junction held 9 bases outside the gene matches. The length of the CDR3 is 16 residues. CDR1 and CDR2 (germline): MGHRA, YSYEKL. CDR3: CASSPSPTSGSDEQYF. The CDR3 DNA reads as TGCGCCAGCAGCCCCTCCCCGACTAGCGGGAGCGACGAGCAGTACTTC.

This clonotype was seen ten or more times. The rearrangement joins TRBV25-1 to TRBJ1-2; the match to TRBD1 covers 12 bases. Germline V gives CDR1 MGHDK, CDR2 SYGVNS. The CDR3 spans 16 residues. V was pared by 3 bases and J by 3 bases, with 5 bases of the junction left unmatched. The CDR3 DNA sequence: TGTGCCAGCAGTGATTGGGACAGGGGGCAGGACTATGGCTACACCTTC. The encoded protein is CASSDWDRGQDYGYTF.

This clonotype was recorded many times. The CDR3 DNA sequence: TGCGCCAGCAGCTCTTCTGACTTTTCAGATACGCAGTATTTT. Its protein product is CASSSSDFSDTQYF. This sequence joins TRBV5-1 and TRBJ2-3; no clear D gene. This CDR3 is 14 amino acids long. The ends were cut back, 3 bases at V and 4 bases at J, with 12 bases in the middle. Germline CDR1 reads SGHRS; CDR2 reads YFSETQ.

This clonotype was counted at least ten times. This chain joins TRBV28 and TRBJ2-3; TRBD1 aligns across 8 bases. The CDR3 totals 14 residues. The germline gives CDR1 MDHEN, CDR2 SYDVKM. The J segment lost 2 bases and the V segment lost 5 bases, leaving 3 bases of the junction unmatched. This CDR3 reads CASSRTGITDTQYF. The CDR3 bases are TGTGCCAGCAGTCGGACAGGGATCACAGATACGCAGTATTTT. The entire variable domain, with the rest obtained from reference TRBV28 and TRBJ2-3, is as follows: DVKVTQSSRYLVKRTGEKVFLECVQDMDHENMFWYRQDPGLGLRLIYFSYDVKMKEKGDIPEGYSVSREKKERFSLILESASTNQTSMYLCASSRTGITDTQYFGPGTRLTVL.

The chain links TRBV18 to TRBJ1-2; D ambiguous. The V end lost 2 bases, the J end lost 2 bases, and 12 bases lay between the germline ends. CDR3 length: 15 amino acids. The germline CDR1 and CDR2 sequences are KGHSH and LQKENI. In DNA, the CDR3 is TGTGCCAGCTCACCAGTAAGGGCCGACAACTATGGCTACACCTTC. Protein sequence: CASSPVRADNYGYTF.